The 29 T cell receptor beta chains given below trace back to one sample, sequenced in a study of molecular identifiers for immune sequencing clone quantification. Using its own MiXCR run on the PCR reads, TCRdb lists one record per CDR3 protein. This table has approximately 680,000 distinct CDR3 sequences, over 25% appearing once. The sample was naive CD8+ T cells from blood, with Jurkat cell RNA spiked in. Subset of the sample: FACS-sorted CD8+CD4-CCR7+CD45RA+ naive T cells. The source of these receptors is a human donor in good health. Some libraries in this study had Jurkat cell RNA spiked in.

This clonotype was found a few times. Possible read error: a much larger clone is one base away. The rearrangement links TRBV28 to TRBJ2-5; no reliable D call. The CDR3 is 13 amino acids. In germline, CDR1 is MDHEN, CDR2 SYDVKM. CDR3 residues: CASSLDDQEPQYF. Here the CDR3 DNA reads TGTGCCAGCAGTTTAGATGATCAAGAGCCCCAGTACTTC.

This chain links TRBV11-2 with TRBJ1-1, with D perhaps matching TRBD1 (5 bases). V was cut by 5 bases and J by 0 bases, with 10 bases left in between. The germline V gene encodes CDR1 SGHAT and CDR2 FQNNGV. The CDR3 totals 14 residues. The CDR3 DNA is TGTGCCAGCAGCATGACAGTCATGAACACTGAAGCTTTCTTT. Amino acids: CASSMTVMNTEAFF.

The chain is built from TRBV15 and TRBJ1-2, with D hard to call. The CDR3 is 15 amino acids. V was cut by 0 bases and J by 1 base, with 9 bases left in between. The V gene's germline CDR1 is LNHNV and CDR2 YYDKDF (reference sequence). In DNA, the CDR3 is TGTGCCACCAGCAGAGATCAACAGAGTAACTATGGCTACACCTTC. It yields the protein CATSRDQQSNYGYTF.

This clonotype was seen at least ten times. This chain uses TRBV6-5 with TRBJ1-4; D gene unclear. Germline CDR1 MNHEY, CDR2 SVGAGI. CDR3 length: 14 residues. With 6 bases removed from V and 0 bases from J, the gap between germline ends came to 8 bases. The CDR3 DNA sequence: TGTGCCAGCAGCCAGACCCCAACTAATGAAAAACTGTTTTTT. Amino acid sequence: CASSQTPTNEKLFF.

The rearrangement joins TRBV25-1 to TRBJ1-3, with D uncertain. The CDR3 is 14 residues long. V lost 8 bases to trimming and J lost 4 bases, with 15 bases between them. CDR1 and CDR2 (germline): MGHDK, SYGVNS. The CDR3 DNA reads as TGTGCCAGCTCCGGGAGCGGCTGGGGAAACACCATATATTTT. It specifies CASSGSGWGNTIYF. Combining the CDR3 with reference TRBV25-1 and TRBJ1-3 gives the whole variable domain EADIYQTPRYLVIGTGKKITLECSQTMGHDKMYWYQQDPGMELHLIHYSYGVNSTEKGDLSSESTVSRIRTEHFPLTLESARPSHTSQYLCASSGSGWGNTIYFGEGSWLTVV.

The gene calls are TRBV7-9 and TRBJ2-2; 7 bases map to TRBD1. The CDR3 contains 17 residues. J was trimmed by 13 bases and V by 5 bases; bases with no gene match: 22. Germline V lookup: CDR1 SEHNR, CDR2 FQNEAQ (reference sequence). The CDR3 spells CASSHRAEDRVRGRLFF. For the CDR3, the DNA is TGTGCCAGCAGCCACCGCGCTGAAGACAGGGTTCGGGGTCGGCTGTTTTTT.

This clonotype has only a few counts. The chain links TRBV14 to TRBJ2-5; 7 positions agree with TRBD1. Germline loops: CDR1 SGHDN, CDR2 FVKESK. This CDR3 has 15 residues. Unmatched junction bases numbered 10, after V lost 4 bases and J lost 5 bases. CDR3 amino acids: CASSPRGRGKETQYF. CDR3 nucleotides: TGTGCCAGCAGCCCTCGCGGCAGGGGGAAGGAGACCCAGTACTTC. Variable domain in full (rest from reference TRBV14 and TRBJ2-5): EAGVTQFPSHSVIEKGQTVTLRCDPISGHDNLYWYRRVMGKEIKFLLHFVKESKQDESGMPNNRFLAERTGGTYSTLKVQPAELEDSGVYFCASSPRGRGKETQYFGPGTRLLVL.

The CDR3 loop reads CASSEAWGQGVHSNQPQHF. CDR3 sequence (DNA): TGTGCCAGCAGTGAAGCTTGGGGACAGGGGGTCCATAGCAATCAGCCCCAGCATTTT. The chain is built from TRBV2 and TRBJ1-5; 11 bases agree with TRBD1. The CDR3 covers 19 residues. Losses at the gene ends were 0 bases for V and 0 bases for J; bases not matched to a gene: 7. CDR1 SNHLY and CDR2 FYNNEI come from the germline V gene. The variable domain in full, completed from reference TRBV2 and TRBJ1-5, reads EPEVTQTPSHQVTQMGQEVILRCVPISNHLYFYWYRQILGQKVEFLVSFYNNEISEKSEIFDDQFSVERPDGSNFTLKIRSTKLEDSAMYFCASSEAWGQGVHSNQPQHFGDGTRLSIL.

This clonotype was found a few times. Here the CDR3 reads CASSQDRMTGGKETQYF. CDR3 bases: TGCGCCAGCAGCCAAGATAGAATGACAGGAGGAAAAGAGACCCAGTACTTC. V gene TRBV4-3 combines with J gene TRBJ2-5; the D gene is possibly TRBD1 (6 bases). Germline CDR1 is LGHNA and CDR2 is YSLEER. There are 17 residues in the CDR3. Deletions cut 0 bases from V and 3 bases from J, with 17 bases between.

This chain links TRBV12-3 or TRBV12-4 with TRBJ1-3; D call uncertain. The V and J ends lost 11 bases and 2 bases respectively, with 10 bases between them. CDR3 length: 12 residues. The CDR3 nucleotides are TGTGCCGTTCTCTGGACTGGAAACACCATATATTTT. Its protein product is CAVLWTGNTIYF.

This clonotype was recorded a few times. This sequence joins TRBV28 and TRBJ2-7, with D perhaps matching TRBD1 (6 bases). Germline values: CDR1 MDHEN, CDR2 SYDVKM. There are 16 residues in the CDR3. Trimming pared 4 bases from V and 4 bases from J, leaving 20 bases between. CDR3: CASSSILTGKPYEQYF. CDR3 nucleotides: TGTGCCAGCAGTTCCATCCTCACAGGGAAGCCTTACGAGCAGTACTTC.

The rearrangement links TRBV20-1 to TRBJ2-5, with 11 bases fitting TRBD1. Germline CDR1 and CDR2: DFQATT and SNEGSKA (reference sequence). The CDR3 has 13 residues. The V gene end was trimmed by 4 bases and the J gene end by 3 bases; junction bases not matched to a gene: 1. The CDR3: CSATGQGEETQYF. CDR3 bases: TGCAGTGCTACGGGACAGGGGGAAGAGACCCAGTACTTC.

The sample holds a few counts of this clonotype. J is TRBJ2-7 and V is TRBV11-2; weak D call: TRBD1 (6 bases). Germline CDR1 and CDR2: SGHAT and FQNNGV. The CDR3 loop spans 17 amino acids. V dropped 2 bases and J dropped 5 bases, with 22 bases sitting between them. CDR3 coding DNA: TGTGCCAGCAGCTTAAGCCCCACAGGGATCCTAGTCAACGAGCAGTACTTC. Its translation is CASSLSPTGILVNEQYF. The whole variable domain, filled in from reference TRBV11-2 and TRBJ2-7, reads EAGVAQSPRYKIIEKRQSVAFWCNPISGHATLYWYQQILGQGPKLLIQFQNNGVVDDSQLPKDRFSAERLKGVDSTLKIQPAKLEDSAVYLCASSLSPTGILVNEQYFGPGTRLTVT.

The chain recombines TRBV6-5 with TRBJ1-2; unclear D gene. CDR3 size: 16 residues. V shed 2 bases and J shed 8 bases, with 21 bases lying between them. Germline V CDR1 and CDR2: MNHEY, SVGAGI. Written as DNA, the CDR3 is TGTGCCAGCAGTTACCAACTTTCTAAACACAAAACCGGCTACACCTTC. Its protein is CASSYQLSKHKTGYTF.

Regarding this clonotype: A much larger clone differs by one base, so this may be a read error. The V call is TRBV29-1, the J call TRBJ2-5, with TRBD2 matching over 9 bases. The length of the CDR3 is 13 residues. CDR1 and CDR2 (germline): SQVTM, ANQGSEA. The CDR3: CSVDLAGIETQHF. The CDR3 DNA reads as TGCAGCGTTGATCTAGCGGGGATAGAGACCCAGCACTTC. Full variable domain (missing parts from reference TRBV29-1 and TRBJ2-5): SAVISQKPSRDICQRGTSLTIQCQVDSQVTMMFWYRQQPGQSLTLIATANQGSEATYESGFVIDKFPISRPNLTFSTLTVSNMSPEDSSIYLCSVDLAGIETQHFGPGTRLLVL.

The chain employs TRBV7-9 and TRBJ2-7; the D gene is possibly TRBD1 (5 bases). Germline CDR1 and CDR2: SEHNR and FQNEAQ (reference sequence). The CDR3 sequence is 16 residues long. Trimming removed 1 base from V and 5 bases from J, with 18 bases in between. CDR3 in DNA: TGTGCCAGCAGCTTAGTAGGACACCAGAAGAACCACGAGCAGTACTTC. Translation gives CASSLVGHQKNHEQYF.

This sequence joins TRBV7-9 and TRBJ2-3; tentatively, D is TRBD1 or TRBD2 (5 bases each). There are 17 residues in the CDR3. Germline V gene data show CDR1 as SEHNR and CDR2 as FQNEAQ (reference sequence). Trimming left V 4 bases short and J 5 bases short, with 22 bases between. In DNA, the CDR3 is TGTGCCAGCAGCTCCCTCCTCGGGGCCACACAATTAGATACGCAGTATTTT. It codes for CASSSLLGATQLDTQYF.

This clonotype was found many times. The rearrangement links TRBV19 to TRBJ1-1; D not certain. This CDR3 spans 13 amino acids. V was trimmed by 8 bases and J by 2 bases, leaving 12 bases between them. Germline V gives CDR1 LNHDA, CDR2 SQIVND (reference sequence). CDR3 DNA: TGTGCCAGTGGTGACGAGATCAACACTGAAGCTTTCTTT. Its protein product is CASGDEINTEAFF.

This clonotype was seen only a few times. The rearrangement joins TRBV10-3 to TRBJ2-2; possible D gene TRBD1, 5 bases. The CDR3 extends over 16 amino acids. Looked up from germline, CDR1 is ENHRY and CDR2 is SYGVKD. Between the trimmed V and J ends, which lost 8 bases and 2 bases, there was a span of 18 bases. Here the CDR3 DNA reads TGTGCCATCCTGAGTCCTTGGGGCGGAAACACCGGGGAGCTGTTTTTT. It translates to CAILSPWGGNTGELFF.

This clonotype was counted ten times or more. The chain links TRBV5-1 to TRBJ2-3, with 13 bases lining up with TRBD2. This CDR3 is built from 15 residues. Germline trimming cut 7 bases from V and 4 bases from J; bases unmatched to any gene: 6. Germline-derived CDR1 and CDR2 are SGHRS and YFSETQ. Here the CDR3 reads CASLLAGGPADTQYF. CDR3 in DNA: TGCGCCAGCTTACTAGCGGGAGGGCCGGCAGATACGCAGTATTTT.

The chain employs TRBV27 and TRBJ2-1, with 12 positions matching TRBD2. V was pared by 6 bases and J by 4 bases, with 7 bases of the junction left unmatched. Germline V CDR1 and CDR2: MNHEY, SMNVEV (reference sequence). This CDR3 is 16 amino acids long. DNA for the CDR3: TGTGCCAGCAGCGACAGACTAGCGGGAGAGTACAATGAGCAGTTCTTC. As protein: CASSDRLAGEYNEQFF.

The chain joins TRBV4-1 to TRBJ1-5; D not resolved. The CDR3 extends over 16 amino acids. The V gene's germline CDR1 is MGHRA and CDR2 YSYEKL. V gave up 0 bases and J gave up 1 base, with 10 bases separating them. The CDR3 DNA follows: TGCGCCAGCAGCCAAGATGGTGGGGAAAGCAATCAGCCCCAGCATTTT. Amino acids: CASSQDGGESNQPQHF.

This clonotype appeared a few times. V gene TRBV6-2 or TRBV6-3 combines with J gene TRBJ2-3; D remains unclear. CDR3 length: 14 amino acids. Trimming took 0 bases from V and 2 from J, leaving 6 bases between them. Germline V lookup: CDR1 MNHEY, CDR2 SVGEGT. CDR3 in DNA: TGTGCCAGCAGTTACTCCCAGAACACAGATACGCAGTATTTT. It yields the protein CASSYSQNTDTQYF.

This clonotype was seen many times. The chain is built from TRBV19 and TRBJ2-6; D is possibly TRBD1 (5 bases). Germline V gene lookup returns CDR1 LNHDA and CDR2 SQIVND (reference sequence). V dropped 5 bases and J dropped 6 bases, with 14 bases sitting between them. This CDR3 comprises 15 residues. CDR3 region: CASSVPAGSANVLTF. The CDR3 region has the DNA TGTGCCAGTAGTGTTCCTGCAGGGTCGGCCAACGTCCTGACTTTC.

This clonotype showed up just a few times. This chain uses TRBV19 with TRBJ1-1; D perhaps matches TRBD1 (5 bases). Trimming removed 5 bases from V and 0 bases from J, with 13 bases in between. In germline, CDR1 is LNHDA, CDR2 SQIVND (reference sequence). The CDR3 consists of 15 residues. In nucleotides, the CDR3 is TGTGCCAGTAGTTTGGGACTGGGCATGAACACTGAAGCTTTCTTT. Translating gives CASSLGLGMNTEAFF.

Of note for this clonotype: The junction departs from the called germline gene at one end, perhaps through a read error. V usage is TRBV29-1 and J usage is TRBJ2-3, with D maybe TRBD2 (7 bases). CDR3 size: 13 residues. Germline V lookup: CDR1 SQVTM, CDR2 ANQGSEA. This chain's CDR3 is CSVATGGTDTRYF. CDR3 nucleotides: TGCAGCGTTGCTACGGGGGGCACAGATACGCGGTATTTT.

At least ten counts were recorded for this clonotype. The gene calls are TRBV7-6 and TRBJ1-5; no clear D. Germline V gene lookup returns CDR1 SGHVS and CDR2 FNYEAQ. The CDR3 runs 15 residues. V was cut by 2 bases and J by 2 bases, with 10 bases left in between. CDR3 nucleotide sequence: TGTGCCAGCAGCTTAAGTGAAGTGGGCAATCAGCCCCAGCATTTT. This encodes CASSLSEVGNQPQHF.

The chain combines TRBV19 with TRBJ2-3; 8 nucleotides align to TRBD2. The CDR3 runs 15 residues. Germline V gene sequence: CDR1 LNHDA, CDR2 SQIVND (reference sequence). J gave up 4 bases and V 6 bases, and 9 bases lay outside the gene matches. For the CDR3, the DNA is TGTGCCAGTAGCTCACCAGCGGGAGTGGCAGATACGCAGTATTTT. Translating gives CASSSPAGVADTQYF.

This clonotype was found a few times. V and J are TRBV18 and TRBJ2-1; 9 bases line up with TRBD2. This CDR3 has 16 amino acids. Germline CDR1 and CDR2: KGHSH and LQKENI. V dropped 3 bases and J dropped 8; count of bases not matched to a gene: 11. The CDR3 bases are TGTGCCAGCTCACCTCAGGGACTAGCAACTTCGGATGAGCAGTTCTTC. The encoded protein is CASSPQGLATSDEQFF. Combining the CDR3 with reference TRBV18 and TRBJ2-1 gives the whole variable domain NAGVMQNPRHLVRRRGQEARLRCSPMKGHSHVYWYRQLPEEGLKFMVYLQKENIIDESGMPKERFSAEFPKEGPSILRIQQVVRGDSAAYFCASSPQGLATSDEQFFGPGTRLTVL.